The clone carrying this T cell receptor beta chain came up once. Donors in Cohort 3 counted as recovered after two negative PCRs, clearance, or symptom resolution. Per the authors' pipeline: Estimation of nucleated cell counts relied on the amplification of reference gene primers. Sequencing was performed with immunoSEQ multiplex PCR; in TCRdb, only in-frame clones are kept and a portion is missing. The V and J calls and clone size are taken from that table; D and trimming were inferred from the DNA. The data show more than 250,000 clones, around 87% seen once. This sample stems from a study of blood T cell repertoires in COVID-19. This CDR3 has 12 residues. The V and J ends lost 8 bases and 5 bases respectively, with 12 bases between them. The V gene's germline CDR1 is WSHSY and CDR2 SAAADI.

The clonotype was recovered from a woman in her 30s who had recovered from COVID-19. The specimen was PBMCs or T cells enriched from blood (not recorded which). This chain connects TRBV10-2 to TRBJ1-1; no definite D call. The CDR3 sequence is CASGSLGTEAFF. The CDR3, as DNA: TGCGCCAGCGGGAGTTTAGGGACTGAAGCTTTCTTT.